Shown below are 8 T cell receptor beta chains from a single sample sequenced in a study of early T cells in non-severe SARS-CoV-2 infection. TCRdb independently ran MiXCR on the 5' RACE reads; one entry per CDR3 protein. The table has about 42,000 distinct CDR3 sequences, 7.1% seen once. Sample: whole blood. The receptors come from an adult who was a healthcare worker with PCR-confirmed SARS-CoV-2 infection or an uninfected control (not recorded which).

This clonotype was found many times. The chain uses TRBV3-1 and TRBJ1-1, with no clear D. Per germline, CDR1 LGHDT and CDR2 YNNKEL (reference sequence). V was pared by 2 bases and J by 3 bases, with 10 bases between. CDR3 length equals 14 residues. CDR3 in amino acids: CASSQREQDTEAFF. CDR3 nucleotides: TGTGCCAGCAGCCAAAGAGAGCAGGACACTGAAGCTTTCTTT.

The chain links TRBV9 to TRBJ2-7, with TRBD1 matching 8 bases. The CDR3 loop spans 13 amino acids. Germline V CDR1 and CDR2: SGDLS, YYNGEE. J was trimmed by 6 bases and V by 0 bases; bases with no gene match: 2. CDR3 loop: CASSVATGGEQYF. CDR3 nucleotide sequence: TGTGCCAGCAGCGTAGCTACAGGGGGCGAGCAGTACTTC.

This clonotype was detected only a few times. J is TRBJ2-3 and V is TRBV20-1; TRBD1 might be the D (6 bases). Germline CDR1 and CDR2: DFQATT and SNEGSKA (reference sequence). The CDR3 contains 13 residues. Deletions cut 3 bases from V and 2 bases from J, with 9 bases between. DNA for the CDR3: TGCAGTGCTAGCAGGGGCCCCACAGATACGCAGTATTTT. Encoded protein: CSASRGPTDTQYF.

Many counts were recorded for this clonotype. V gene TRBV13 combines with J gene TRBJ1-2, with D possibly being TRBD1 (6 bases). Trimming took off 5 bases at V and 4 bases at J, with 11 bases between the two ends. Germline loops: CDR1 PRHDT, CDR2 FYEKMQ (reference sequence). This CDR3 comprises 13 residues. CDR3 coding DNA: TGTGCCAGCAGCCCGGACAGAAGCTATGGCTACACCTTC. Amino acids: CASSPDRSYGYTF.

This clonotype was seen only a few times. CDR3 nucleotides: TGTGCCAGCAGCGGAGACGGGGGCTATTCACCCCTCCACTTT. It translates to CASSGDGGYSPLHF. The chain is built from TRBV6-2 or TRBV6-3 and TRBJ1-6, with D possibly matching TRBD1 (6 bases). The CDR3 totals 14 residues. Trimming removed 6 bases from V and 8 bases from J, with 14 bases in between. Germline V CDR1 and CDR2: MNHEY, SVGEGT.

V is TRBV7-9 and J is TRBJ2-4; maybe TRBD2 (6 bases). In germline, CDR1 is SEHNR, CDR2 FQNEAQ (reference sequence). The CDR3 sequence is 15 residues long. The V end lost 5 bases, the J end lost 3 bases, and 14 bases lay between the germline ends. The CDR3 protein is CASSPTGVDKNIQYF. CDR3 coding DNA: TGTGCCAGCAGCCCCACGGGGGTAGACAAAAACATTCAGTACTTC.

This clonotype turned up a few times. The chain joins TRBV20-1 to TRBJ2-4, with TRBD1 matching over 7 bases. The trim removed 4 bases at V and 4 bases at J, leaving 7 bases unmatched. The germline V gene encodes CDR1 DFQATT and CDR2 SNEGSKA (reference sequence). This CDR3 is built from 14 residues. CDR3 DNA: TGCAGTGCTACAGCCCCAGGGGGAAAAAACATTCAGTACTTC. It is translated as CSATAPGGKNIQYF.

This clonotype was counted at least ten times. The chain's CDR3 is CASSLVTHQPQHF. Here the CDR3 DNA reads TGTGCCAGCAGCTTAGTAACCCATCAGCCCCAGCATTTT. The rearrangement links TRBV7-9 to TRBJ1-5, with D unresolved. Trimming stripped 1 base from V and 5 bases from J, with 6 bases between. The CDR3 is 13 residues long. Germline V gene lookup returns CDR1 SEHNR and CDR2 FQNEAQ (reference sequence).